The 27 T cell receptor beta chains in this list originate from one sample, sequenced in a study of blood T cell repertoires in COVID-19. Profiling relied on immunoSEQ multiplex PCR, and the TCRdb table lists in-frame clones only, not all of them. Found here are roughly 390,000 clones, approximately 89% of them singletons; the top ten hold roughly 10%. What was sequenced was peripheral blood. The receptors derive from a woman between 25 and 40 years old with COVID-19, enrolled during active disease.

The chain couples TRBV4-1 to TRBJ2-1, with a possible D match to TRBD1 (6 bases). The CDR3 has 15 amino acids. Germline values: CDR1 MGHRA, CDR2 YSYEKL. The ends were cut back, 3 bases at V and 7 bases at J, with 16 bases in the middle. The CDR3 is CASSQGAAGRNEQFF. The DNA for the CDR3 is TGCGCCAGCAGCCAGGGGGCGGCAGGTAGAAATGAGCAGTTCTTC.

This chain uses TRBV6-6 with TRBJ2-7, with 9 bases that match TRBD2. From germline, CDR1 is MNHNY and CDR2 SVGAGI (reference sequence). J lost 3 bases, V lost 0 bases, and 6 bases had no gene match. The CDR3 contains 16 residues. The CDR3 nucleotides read TGTGCCAGCAGTTACTCGAAGGGCGGGAGGGGCTACGAGCAGTACTTC. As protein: CASSYSKGGRGYEQYF.

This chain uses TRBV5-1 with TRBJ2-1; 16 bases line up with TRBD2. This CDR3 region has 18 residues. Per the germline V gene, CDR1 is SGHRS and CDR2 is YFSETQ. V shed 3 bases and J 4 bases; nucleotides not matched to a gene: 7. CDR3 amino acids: CASSSGTSGREWYNEQFF. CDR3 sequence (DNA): TGCGCCAGCAGCTCCGGGACTAGCGGGAGGGAATGGTACAATGAGCAGTTCTTC. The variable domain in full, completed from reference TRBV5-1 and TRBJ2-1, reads KAGVTQTPRYLIKTRGQQVTLSCSPISGHRSVSWYQQTPGQGLQFLFEYFSETQRNKGNFPGRFSGRQFSNSRSEMNVSTLELGDSALYLCASSSGTSGREWYNEQFFGPGTRLTVL.

The CDR3 protein is CAIRKSGNEQFF. CDR3 in DNA: TGTGCCATCAGGAAATCAGGCAATGAGCAGTTCTTC. This chain joins TRBV10-3 and TRBJ2-1; D is unclear. This CDR3 contains 12 residues. Trimming took off 6 bases at V and 6 bases at J, with 9 bases between the two ends. The germline gives CDR1 ENHRY, CDR2 SYGVKD.

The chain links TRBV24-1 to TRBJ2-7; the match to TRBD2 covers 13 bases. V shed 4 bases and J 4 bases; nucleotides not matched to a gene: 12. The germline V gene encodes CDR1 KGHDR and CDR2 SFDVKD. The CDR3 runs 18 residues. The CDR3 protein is CATSDPSGLAGDLYEQYF. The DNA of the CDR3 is TGTGCCACCAGTGACCCCTCTGGACTAGCGGGAGATTTATACGAGCAGTACTTC.

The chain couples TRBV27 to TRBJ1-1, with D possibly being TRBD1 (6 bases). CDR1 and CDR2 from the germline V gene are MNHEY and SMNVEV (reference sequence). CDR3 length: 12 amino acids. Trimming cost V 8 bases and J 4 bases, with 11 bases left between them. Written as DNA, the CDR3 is TGTGCCAGCCGGGAAGGGGGCACTGAAGCTTTCTTT. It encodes CASREGGTEAFF.

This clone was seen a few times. CDR3 nucleotide sequence: TGTGCCAGCAGCTTAAGCGGCGGGAGTTATAATGAGCAGTTCTTC. Protein sequence: CASSLSGGSYNEQFF. The chain joins TRBV7-9 to TRBJ2-1, with 7 positions matching TRBD2. With 2 bases clipped from V and 7 bases from J, the junction kept 8 bases outside the gene matches. This CDR3 comprises 15 residues. Germline CDR1 reads SEHNR; CDR2 reads FQNEAQ (reference sequence).

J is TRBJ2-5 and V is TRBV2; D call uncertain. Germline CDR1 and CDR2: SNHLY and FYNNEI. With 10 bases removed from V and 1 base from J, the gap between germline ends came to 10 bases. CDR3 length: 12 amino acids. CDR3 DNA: TGTGCCACCGAGAGGTCCCAAGAGACCCAGTACTTC. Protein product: CATERSQETQYF. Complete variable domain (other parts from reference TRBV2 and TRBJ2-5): EPEVTQTPSHQVTQMGQEVILRCVPISNHLYFYWYRQILGQKVEFLVSFYNNEISEKSEIFDDQFSVERPDGSNFTLKIRSTKLEDSAMYFCATERSQETQYFGPGTRLLVL.

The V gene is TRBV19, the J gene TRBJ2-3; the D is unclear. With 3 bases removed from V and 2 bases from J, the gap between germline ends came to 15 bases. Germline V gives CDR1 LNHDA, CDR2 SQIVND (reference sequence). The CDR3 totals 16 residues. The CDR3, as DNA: TGTGCCAGTAGTATGCCTCTTAGCAGATCCACAGATACGCAGTATTTT. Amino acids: CASSMPLSRSTDTQYF.

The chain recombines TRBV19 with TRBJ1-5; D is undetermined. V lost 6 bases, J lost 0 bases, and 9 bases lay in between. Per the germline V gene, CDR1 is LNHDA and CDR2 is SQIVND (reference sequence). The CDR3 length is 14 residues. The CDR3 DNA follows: TGTGCCAGTAGGAGTCTTTATAGCAATCAGCCCCAGCATTTT. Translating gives CASRSLYSNQPQHF. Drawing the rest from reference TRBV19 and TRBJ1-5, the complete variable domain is DGGITQSPKYLFRKEGQNVTLSCEQNLNHDAMYWYRQDPGQGLRLIYYSQIVNDFQKGDIAEGYSVSREKKESFPLTVTSAQKNPTAFYLCASRSLYSNQPQHFGDGTRLSIL.

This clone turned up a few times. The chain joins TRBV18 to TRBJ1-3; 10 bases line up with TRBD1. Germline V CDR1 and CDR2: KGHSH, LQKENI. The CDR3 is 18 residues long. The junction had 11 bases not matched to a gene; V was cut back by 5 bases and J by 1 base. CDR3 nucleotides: TGTGCCAGCTCAGTCGGGACAGGGGCCGCTGCTTCTGGAAACACCATATATTTT. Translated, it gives CASSVGTGAAASGNTIYF. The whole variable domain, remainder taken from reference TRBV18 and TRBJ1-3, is NAGVMQNPRHLVRRRGQEARLRCSPMKGHSHVYWYRQLPEEGLKFMVYLQKENIIDESGMPKERFSAEFPKEGPSILRIQQVVRGDSAAYFCASSVGTGAAASGNTIYFGEGSWLTVV.

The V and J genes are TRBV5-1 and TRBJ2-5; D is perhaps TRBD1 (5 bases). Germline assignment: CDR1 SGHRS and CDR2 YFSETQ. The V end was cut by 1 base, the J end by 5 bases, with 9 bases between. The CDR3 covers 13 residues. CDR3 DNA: TGCGCCAGCAGCTTGCATAGACAGGAGACCCAGTACTTC. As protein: CASSLHRQETQYF.

The CDR3 region is CASSIDFGGRGTEAFF. The CDR3 nucleotides are TGTGCCAGTAGTATAGATTTCGGGGGGCGAGGAACTGAAGCTTTCTTT. The chain joins TRBV19 to TRBJ1-1, with D possibly matching TRBD1 (6 bases). Trimming left V 0 bases short and J 5 bases short, with 16 bases between. Germline V gene sequence: CDR1 LNHDA, CDR2 SQIVND (reference sequence). The CDR3 totals 16 residues.

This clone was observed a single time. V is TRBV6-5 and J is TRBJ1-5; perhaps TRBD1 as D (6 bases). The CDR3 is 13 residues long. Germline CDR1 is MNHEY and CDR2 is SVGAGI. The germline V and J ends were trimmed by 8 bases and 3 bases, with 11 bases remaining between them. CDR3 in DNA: TGTGCCAGCCGACGACAGGTCAATCAGCCCCAGCATTTT. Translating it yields CASRRQVNQPQHF.

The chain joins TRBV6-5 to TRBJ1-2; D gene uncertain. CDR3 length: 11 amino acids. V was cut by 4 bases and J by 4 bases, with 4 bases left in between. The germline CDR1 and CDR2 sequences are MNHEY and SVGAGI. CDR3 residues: CASSSVYGYTF. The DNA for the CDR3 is TGTGCCAGCAGTTCCGTCTATGGCTACACCTTC.

Here the CDR3 DNA reads TGTGCCACCAGTAGCGGCCGGAGCATGAAGGCCGGGGAGCTGTTTTTT. This sequence encodes CATSSGRSMKAGELFF. This rearrangement joins TRBV15 to TRBJ2-2; D is perhaps TRBD2 (6 bases). The CDR3 extends over 16 amino acids. Trimming removed 6 bases at V and 6 bases at J, with 20 bases between. CDR1 LNHNV and CDR2 YYDKDF come from the germline V gene (reference sequence).

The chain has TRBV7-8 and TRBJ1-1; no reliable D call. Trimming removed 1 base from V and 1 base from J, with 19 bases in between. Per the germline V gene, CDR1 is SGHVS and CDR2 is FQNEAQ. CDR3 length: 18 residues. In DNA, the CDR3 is TGTGCCAGCAGCTTAGAAGGGATGGCGGGTCGGTGGAACACTGAAGCTTTCTTT. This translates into CASSLEGMAGRWNTEAFF.

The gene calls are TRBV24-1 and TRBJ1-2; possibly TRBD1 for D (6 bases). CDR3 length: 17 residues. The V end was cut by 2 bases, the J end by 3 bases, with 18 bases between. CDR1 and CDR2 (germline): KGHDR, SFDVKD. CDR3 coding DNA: TGTGCCACCAGTGATTCGCCTATTACAGGGTCTGACTATGGCTACACCTTC. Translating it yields CATSDSPITGSDYGYTF.

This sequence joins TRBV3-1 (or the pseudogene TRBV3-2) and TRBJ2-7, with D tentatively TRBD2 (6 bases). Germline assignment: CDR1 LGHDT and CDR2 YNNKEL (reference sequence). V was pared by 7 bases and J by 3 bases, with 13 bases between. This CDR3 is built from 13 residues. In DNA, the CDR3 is TGTGCCAGCACGGGGGAGGCCTTCTACGAGCAGTACTTC. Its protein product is CASTGEAFYEQYF.

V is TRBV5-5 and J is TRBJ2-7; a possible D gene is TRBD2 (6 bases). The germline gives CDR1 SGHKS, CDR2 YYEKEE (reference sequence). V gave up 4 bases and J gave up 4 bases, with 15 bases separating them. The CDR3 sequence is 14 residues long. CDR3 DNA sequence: TGTGCCAGCAGCACCGCGGGGACCCTGTACGAGCAGTACTTC. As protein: CASSTAGTLYEQYF.

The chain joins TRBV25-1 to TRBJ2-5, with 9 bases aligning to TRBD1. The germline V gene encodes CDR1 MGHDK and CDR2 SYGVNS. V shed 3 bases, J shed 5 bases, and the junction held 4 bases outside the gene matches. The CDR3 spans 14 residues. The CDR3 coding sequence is TGTGCCAGCAGTGAGAACAGGGGGCTGGAGACCCAGTACTTC. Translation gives CASSENRGLETQYF.

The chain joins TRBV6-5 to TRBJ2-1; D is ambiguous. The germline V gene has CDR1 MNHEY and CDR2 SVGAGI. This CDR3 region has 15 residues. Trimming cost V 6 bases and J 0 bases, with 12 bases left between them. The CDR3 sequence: CASSPSPFSYNEQFF. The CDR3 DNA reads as TGTGCCAGCAGCCCGAGCCCTTTCTCCTACAATGAGCAGTTCTTC.

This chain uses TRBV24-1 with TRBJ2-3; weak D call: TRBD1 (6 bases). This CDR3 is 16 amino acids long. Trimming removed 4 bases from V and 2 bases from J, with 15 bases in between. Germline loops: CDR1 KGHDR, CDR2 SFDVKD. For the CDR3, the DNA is TGTGCCACCAGTGACCCCGGACAGAGACCCACAGATACGCAGTATTTT. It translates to CATSDPGQRPTDTQYF.

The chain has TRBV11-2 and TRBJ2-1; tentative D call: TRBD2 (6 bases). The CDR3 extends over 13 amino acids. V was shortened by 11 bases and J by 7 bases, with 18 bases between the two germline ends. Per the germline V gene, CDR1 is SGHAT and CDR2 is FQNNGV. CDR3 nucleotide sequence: TGTGCCTCAGAGTCGGGAGTGGGGAATGAGCAGTTCTTC. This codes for CASESGVGNEQFF.

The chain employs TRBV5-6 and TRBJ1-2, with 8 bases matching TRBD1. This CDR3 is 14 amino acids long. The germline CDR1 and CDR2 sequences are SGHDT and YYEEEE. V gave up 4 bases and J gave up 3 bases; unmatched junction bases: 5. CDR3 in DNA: TGTGCCAGCAGCCGTCGGGACAGGTACTATGGCTACACCTTC. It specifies CASSRRDRYYGYTF.

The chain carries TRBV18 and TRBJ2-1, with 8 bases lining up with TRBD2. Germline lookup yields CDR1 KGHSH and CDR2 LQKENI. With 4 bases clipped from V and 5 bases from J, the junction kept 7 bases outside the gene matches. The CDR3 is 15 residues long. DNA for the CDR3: TGTGCCAGCTCACTAGTTAGCGGGACGAACAATGAGCAGTTCTTC. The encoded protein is CASSLVSGTNNEQFF.

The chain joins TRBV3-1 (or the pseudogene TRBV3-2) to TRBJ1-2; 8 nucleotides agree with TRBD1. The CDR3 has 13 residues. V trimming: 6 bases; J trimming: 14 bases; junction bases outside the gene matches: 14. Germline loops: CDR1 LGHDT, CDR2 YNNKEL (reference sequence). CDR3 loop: CASRLSRDRTMTF. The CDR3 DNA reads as TGTGCCAGCAGGCTGTCCCGGGACAGGACAATGACCTTC.